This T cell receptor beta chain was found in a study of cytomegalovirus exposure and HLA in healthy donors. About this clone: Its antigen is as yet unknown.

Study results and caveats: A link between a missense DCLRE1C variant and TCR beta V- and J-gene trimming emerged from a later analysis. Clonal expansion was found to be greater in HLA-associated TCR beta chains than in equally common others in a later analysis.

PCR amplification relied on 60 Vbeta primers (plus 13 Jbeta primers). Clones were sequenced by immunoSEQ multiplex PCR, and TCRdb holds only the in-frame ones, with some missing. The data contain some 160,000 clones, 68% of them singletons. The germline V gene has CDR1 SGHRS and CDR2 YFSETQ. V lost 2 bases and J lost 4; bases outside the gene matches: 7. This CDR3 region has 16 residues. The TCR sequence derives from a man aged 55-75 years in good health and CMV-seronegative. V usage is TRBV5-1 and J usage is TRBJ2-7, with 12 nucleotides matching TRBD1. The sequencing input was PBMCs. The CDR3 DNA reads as TGCGCCAGCAGCTTCGAACCGGGACAGGGGGCTTACGAGCAGTACTTC. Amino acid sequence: CASSFEPGQGAYEQYF.